This TCR beta chain was retrieved from a study of beta chain features in type 1 diabetes. Study-level results: People with Type 1 diabetes carried modestly yet significantly shorter TCRB CDR3s in all four CD4+ subsets.

This CDR3 region has 17 residues. The germline V gene has CDR1 MDHEN and CDR2 SYDVKM. With V trimmed by 5 bases and J by 0 bases, 10 bases remained unmatched. This clone has more than one count but fewer than ten. Its target is not known. Expressed TCRB transcripts were sequenced because the isolated RNA had all been reverse transcribed beforehand. The method was immunoSEQ multiplex PCR; TCRdb's version includes in-frame clones alone and lacks a portion of them. Altogether approximately 280,000 clones are present, approximately 16% being singletons, with the ten largest covering approximately 0.015%. The clonotype was recovered from a man aged 18 to 35 with type 1 diabetes. This chain joins TRBV28 and TRBJ1-1; 9 bases match TRBD1. Sequenced input: naive CD4+ T cells from blood. CDR3 DNA sequence: TGTGCCAGCAGTGCTCGCGCCGGGACAGGGCTGAACACTGAAGCTTTCTTT. Protein sequence: CASSARAGTGLNTEAFF. The whole variable domain, remainder taken from reference TRBV28 and TRBJ1-1, is DVKVTQSSRYLVKRTGEKVFLECVQDMDHENMFWYRQDPGLGLRLIYFSYDVKMKEKGDIPEGYSVSREKKERFSLILESASTNQTSMYLCASSARAGTGLNTEAFFGQGTRLTVV.